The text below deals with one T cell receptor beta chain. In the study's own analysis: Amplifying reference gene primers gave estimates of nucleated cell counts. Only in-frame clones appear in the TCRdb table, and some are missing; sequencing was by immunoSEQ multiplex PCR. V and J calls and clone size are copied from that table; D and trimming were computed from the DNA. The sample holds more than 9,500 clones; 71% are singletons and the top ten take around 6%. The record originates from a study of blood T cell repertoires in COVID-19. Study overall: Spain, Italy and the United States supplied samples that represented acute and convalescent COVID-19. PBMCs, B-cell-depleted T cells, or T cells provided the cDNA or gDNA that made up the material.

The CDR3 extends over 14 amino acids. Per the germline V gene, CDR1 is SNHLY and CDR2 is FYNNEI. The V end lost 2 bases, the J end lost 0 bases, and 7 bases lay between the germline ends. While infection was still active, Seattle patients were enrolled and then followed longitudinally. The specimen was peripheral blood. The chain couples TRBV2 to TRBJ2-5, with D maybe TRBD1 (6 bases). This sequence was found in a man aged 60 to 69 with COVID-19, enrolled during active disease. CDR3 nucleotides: TGTGCCAGCAGTGAAAACAGGGACCAAGAGACCCAGTACTTC. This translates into CASSENRDQETQYF.